This T cell receptor (beta chain) was sequenced in a study of blood T cell repertoires in COVID-19. Study in general: From the United States, Italy and Spain came samples of acute and convalescent COVID-19. From T cells, B-cell-depleted T cells, or PBMCs came the material, which was cDNA or gDNA.

This clone was seen a single time. Germline is not matched at one junction end, which may reflect a read error. The CDR3 is made up of 17 amino acids. CDR1 is KGHSH and CDR2 is LQKENI in the germline V gene. Per the authors' pipeline: Cell counts per sample came from amplifying reference gene primers. The data were produced by immunoSEQ multiplex PCR, yet TCRdb's version contains in-frame clones alone and is incomplete. That table furnishes V, J and clone size, whereas the DNA furnished D and trimming. The sample includes a few hundred thousand clones, 80% to 90% of them seen just once. The source is a man aged 25-45 years with active or convalescent COVID-19. Sequences were obtained from peripheral blood. J is TRBJ2-1 and V is TRBV18, with 10 bases lining up with TRBD2. CDR3 nucleotides: TGTGCCAGCACACCACCCGAGCGGGGGGGCCTCTACAATGAGCAGTTCTTC. Translation: CASTPPERGGLYNEQFF.